This T cell receptor (beta chain) was observed in a study of T-cell reconstitution after alpha-beta-depleted transplantation in children. Preparation of the TCRbeta library involved a method that used unique molecular identifiers. TCRdb re-called the PCR reads through MiXCR, storing one row per CDR3 protein. The data show 130,000 or so distinct CDR3 sequences, about 9.6% seen once. Study outcomes and limitations: T cells produced anew were the main source of T-cell counts and diversity one year after transplant. Several hundred expanded graft clones reportedly supplied alpha-beta T cells about two months after transplant.

This clonotype was counted only a few times. No antigen is known for it. CDR3 length: 14 amino acids. Trimming left V 1 base short and J 5 bases short, with 11 bases between. Germline loops: CDR1 ENHRY, CDR2 SYGVKD. The chain is built from TRBV10-3 and TRBJ2-5, with no clear D. This receptor was identified in a girl under three years old who had a stem cell transplant for combined immunodeficiency, so the T cells may come from the graft donor. This material consisted of PBMCs, mostly from graft donor cells, taken 180 days after TCRalphabeta/CD19-depleted stem cell transplant. The CDR3 DNA reads TGTGCCATCAGTGAGTACCGCGGAGAGGAGACCCAGTACTTC. It codes for CAISEYRGEETQYF.